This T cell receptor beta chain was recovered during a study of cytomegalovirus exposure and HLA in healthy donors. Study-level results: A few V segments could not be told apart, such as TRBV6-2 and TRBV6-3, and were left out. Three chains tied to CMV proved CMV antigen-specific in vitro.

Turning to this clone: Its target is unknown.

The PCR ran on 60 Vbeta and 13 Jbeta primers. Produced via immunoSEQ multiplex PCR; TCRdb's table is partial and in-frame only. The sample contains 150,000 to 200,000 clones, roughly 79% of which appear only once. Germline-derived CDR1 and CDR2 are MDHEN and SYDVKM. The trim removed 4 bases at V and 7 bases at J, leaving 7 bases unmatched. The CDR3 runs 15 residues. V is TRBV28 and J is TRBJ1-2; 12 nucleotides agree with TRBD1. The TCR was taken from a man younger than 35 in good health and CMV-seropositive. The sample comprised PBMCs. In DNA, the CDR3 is TGTGCCAGCAGTTCATCGGGACAGGGGGCACTTGGCTACACCTTC. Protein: CASSSSGQGALGYTF.